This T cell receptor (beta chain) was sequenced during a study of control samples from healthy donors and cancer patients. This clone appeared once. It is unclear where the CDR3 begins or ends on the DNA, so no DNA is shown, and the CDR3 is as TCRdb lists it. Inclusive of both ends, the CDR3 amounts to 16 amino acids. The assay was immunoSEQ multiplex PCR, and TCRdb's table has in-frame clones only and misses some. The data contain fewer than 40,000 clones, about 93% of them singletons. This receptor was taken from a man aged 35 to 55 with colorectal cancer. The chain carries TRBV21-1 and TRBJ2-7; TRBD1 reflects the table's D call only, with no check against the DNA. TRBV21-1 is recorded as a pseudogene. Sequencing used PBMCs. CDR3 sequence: CASSKVGQGNSYEQYF.